This T cell receptor (beta chain) came from a study of blood T cell repertoires in COVID-19. Study-level information: Acute and convalescent COVID-19 samples came from the United States, Italy and Spain. From T cells, B-cell-depleted T cells, or PBMCs came the material, which was cDNA or gDNA.

As originally analysed: The authors estimated nucleated cell counts from reference gene primer amplification. The method was immunoSEQ multiplex PCR; TCRdb's version includes in-frame clones alone and lacks a portion of them. The D gene and trimming were derived from the DNA, and the V and J assignments and clone size from that table. Of 300,000 to 350,000 clones detected, roughly 87% appear once; the ten largest clones hold about 2%. Germline CDR1 and CDR2: MNHNS and SASEGT. V shed 2 bases and J shed 8 bases, with 13 bases lying between them. This CDR3 is 15 amino acids long. Material for sequencing was peripheral blood. The V call is TRBV6-1, the J call TRBJ1-6; a possible D gene is TRBD1 (6 bases). The receptor was derived from a young man with active or convalescent COVID-19. DNA of the CDR3: TGTGCCAGCAGTGAACAGGGACAATTCGATTCACCCCTCCACTTT. This codes for CASSEQGQFDSPLHF.